Sequencing of this T cell receptor beta chain was carried out in a study of Tregs in tolerant kidney transplant recipients. Germline V gives CDR1 ENHRY, CDR2 SYGVKD. The CDR3 is made up of 15 amino acids. V was pared by 4 bases and J by 3 bases, with 12 bases between. As concerns this clone: The antigen is not known.

TCRdb's copy holds only in-frame clones and misses some; the assay was immunoSEQ multiplex PCR. The sample comprises roughly 80,000 clones, about 98% of which are singletons, and about 0.61% rests with the top ten. Study observations and caveats: Antigen-driven expansion was suggested because donor-specific Tregs expanded more than all Tregs in tolerant patients. Validation in larger populations is needed because few patients were studied. Biological reproducibility was not directly addressed, but technical replication error appeared minimal.

The sample here was CD4+ T cells from blood, taken before the transplant. This sequence joins TRBV10-3 and TRBJ2-2, with a weak D call TRBD2 (5 bases). The source is a human donor who received a combined kidney and bone marrow transplant. The CDR3 DNA is TGTGCCATCAGTGTATCACCGCGGGACACCGGGGAGCTGTTTTTT. Encoded protein: CAISVSPRDTGELFF.